The present T cell receptor beta chain was sequenced within a study of beta chain features in type 1 diabetes. The germline gives CDR1 LGHNT, CDR2 FRNRAP. J was trimmed by 0 bases and V by 5 bases; bases with no gene match: 3. The CDR3 extends over 15 amino acids. Every bit of the isolated RNA underwent reverse transcription, so sequencing read expressed TCRB transcripts. Measured with immunoSEQ multiplex PCR; TCRdb has only the in-frame clones, and not every one. The data show roughly 230,000 clones, 7.5% to 10% seen once. There are a few counts of this clone. Each sorted fraction was over 95% pure. The sequenced sample consisted of naive CD4+ T cells from blood. The sequence came from a woman aged 18-30 years in good health. This sequence joins TRBV12-5 and TRBJ1-5; 8 nucleotides line up with TRBD1. The DNA of the CDR3 is TGTGCTAGTGGTCCTGGACAGGGTAGCAATCAGCCCCAGCATTTT. It codes for CASGPGQGSNQPQHF.